Presented here are 26 T cell receptor beta chains from one specimen sequenced in a study of T cells after yellow fever vaccination. TCRdb called the 5' RACE reads again in MiXCR, with one record for every CDR3 protein. Counted here are around 260,000 distinct CDR3 sequences, around 4.9% occurring once; the ten biggest clones make up less than 3.5%. The material sequenced was CD4+ T cells sorted from PBMCs, taken on the day of the yellow fever booster vaccination. The origin of the receptors is a man between 18 and 29 years old who received the YFV17D yellow fever vaccine.

This clonotype was counted only a few times. This chain links TRBV6-5 with TRBJ1-5; no definite D call. CDR1 is MNHEY, CDR2 SVGAGI, per germline. CDR3 size: 15 residues. V was clipped by 0 bases and J by 7 bases, with 13 bases between them. The CDR3 DNA reads TGTGCCAGCAGTTACTCGAGGGCCATCGGGCAGCCCCAGCATTTT. Translation gives CASSYSRAIGQPQHF.

Only a few counts were recorded for this clonotype. This sequence joins TRBV7-2 and TRBJ1-6; D is unresolved. Germline V gene data show CDR1 as SGHTA and CDR2 as FQGNSA. Deletions cut 1 base from V and 6 bases from J, with 7 bases between. The CDR3 contains 14 residues. CDR3 amino acids: CASSLVPLNSPLHF. Written as DNA, the CDR3 is TGTGCCAGCAGCTTAGTGCCCCTTAATTCACCCCTCCACTTT.

There are many counts of this clonotype. CDR3 loop: CASSPSSGGSSYEQYV. CDR3 nucleotides: TGTGCCAGCTCACCCTCTAGCGGGGGGTCATCCTACGAGCAGTACGTC. V gene TRBV18 combines with J gene TRBJ2-7, with 11 bases matching TRBD2. The CDR3 sequence is 16 residues long. V dropped 3 bases and J dropped 1; count of bases not matched to a gene: 5. From germline, CDR1 is KGHSH and CDR2 LQKENI.

A few counts support this clonotype. The chain employs TRBV27 and TRBJ2-5; D might be TRBD1 (7 bases). This CDR3 contains 15 residues. Trimming pared 3 bases from V and 4 bases from J, leaving 15 bases between. Germline V gives CDR1 MNHEY, CDR2 SMNVEV (reference sequence). The CDR3 is CASSFSGGMRETQYF. The CDR3 DNA is TGTGCCAGCAGTTTCTCAGGGGGGATGAGAGAGACCCAGTACTTC.

This clonotype was observed a few times. The chain recombines TRBV6-2 or TRBV6-3 with TRBJ2-5; no clear D gene. Per germline, CDR1 MNHEY and CDR2 SVGEGT. V was cut by 3 bases and J by 5 bases, with 7 bases left in between. The CDR3 is 12 residues long. Here the CDR3 DNA reads TGTGCCAGCAGTTATCGAATTGAGACCCAGTACTTC. Protein product: CASSYRIETQYF.

Only a few counts were recorded for this clonotype. The chain uses TRBV14 and TRBJ1-1; D call uncertain. The CDR3 totals 13 residues. Between the trimmed V and J ends, which lost 4 bases and 4 bases, there was a span of 10 bases. Per germline, CDR1 SGHDN and CDR2 FVKESK. This CDR3 is CASSLESATEAFF. DNA of the CDR3: TGTGCCAGCAGCCTTGAGTCGGCCACTGAAGCTTTCTTT.

This clonotype was seen more than once but under ten times. The CDR3 loop reads CASSVVGGGELFF. CDR3 nucleotides: TGTGCCAGCAGCGTAGTTGGGGGCGGGGAGCTGTTTTTT. The V call is TRBV9, the J call TRBJ2-2; D assignment may be TRBD1 or TRBD2 (5 bases each). The CDR3 consists of 13 residues. Trimming removed 0 bases at V and 7 bases at J, with 7 bases between. Germline V gene lookup returns CDR1 SGDLS and CDR2 YYNGEE.

The table lists this clonotype with a few counts. The chain is built from TRBV6-1 and TRBJ2-5; TRBD1 might be the D (6 bases). Germline assignment: CDR1 MNHNS and CDR2 SASEGT. The CDR3 has 13 amino acids. V was shortened by 6 bases and J by 5 bases, with 13 bases between the two germline ends. The chain's CDR3 is CASRGTGPETQYF. The CDR3 DNA reads TGTGCCAGCAGAGGCACAGGGCCCGAGACCCAGTACTTC.

This chain links TRBV5-6 with TRBJ2-1; 10 nucleotides line up with TRBD1. The CDR3 has 16 amino acids. Germline V gives CDR1 SGHDT, CDR2 YYEEEE. The ends lost 4 bases at V and 2 bases at J; junction bases unmatched: 6. The CDR3 nucleotides are TGTGCCAGCAGCAACAGACAGGGGGCTACCTACAATGAGCAGTTCTTC. Its protein product is CASSNRQGATYNEQFF. The full variable domain, completed using reference TRBV5-6 and TRBJ2-1, is DAGVTQSPTHLIKTRGQQVTLRCSPKSGHDTVSWYQQALGQGPQFIFQYYEEEERQRGNFPDRFSGHQFPNYSSELNVNALLLGDSALYLCASSNRQGATYNEQFFGPGTRLTVL.

This chain links TRBV7-9 with TRBJ1-6; possibly TRBD1 for D (6 bases). Trimming shortened V by 5 bases and J by 10 bases, and 12 bases separated the two germline ends. The CDR3 is made up of 13 amino acids. The germline V gene encodes CDR1 SEHNR and CDR2 FQNEAQ (reference sequence). The DNA for the CDR3 is TGTGCCAGCAGCCAGGGGACCTTCTCACCCCTCCACTTT. Amino acids: CASSQGTFSPLHF.

This clonotype has more than one count but fewer than ten. CDR3 nucleotides: TGCGCCAGCAGCCACCCAGCTGCGGGGGGGCCCGCTCGGGAGCAGTTCTTC. It codes for CASSHPAAGGPAREQFF. This rearrangement joins TRBV4-1 to TRBJ2-1; 9 nucleotides agree with TRBD2. Per the germline V gene, CDR1 is MGHRA and CDR2 is YSYEKL. The length of the CDR3 is 17 residues. V gave up 3 bases and J gave up 10 bases; unmatched junction bases: 16.

The genes are TRBV6-6 and TRBJ2-3; D is possibly TRBD1 (6 bases). The V gene's germline CDR1 is MNHNY and CDR2 SVGAGI (reference sequence). V shed 2 bases and J shed 6 bases, with 12 bases lying between them. The CDR3 has 14 amino acids. The CDR3 spells CASSYPGQTDTQYF. In DNA form, the CDR3 reads TGTGCCAGCAGTTACCCCGGACAGACCGATACGCAGTATTTT.

This clonotype was found many times. This chain uses TRBV24-1 with TRBJ2-4; tentative D call: TRBD1 (5 bases). Trimming pared 9 bases from V and 9 bases from J, leaving 17 bases between. The CDR3 is made up of 13 amino acids. Germline V gene lookup returns CDR1 KGHDR and CDR2 SFDVKD. CDR3 sequence reads: CATQGPEKGIQYF. The CDR3 region has the DNA TGTGCCACCCAGGGTCCCGAGAAGGGCATTCAGTACTTC.

The genes are TRBV20-1 and TRBJ2-5; TRBD2 agrees at 8 bases. J gave up 7 bases and V 1 base, and 5 bases lay outside the gene matches. Germline V CDR1 and CDR2: DFQATT, SNEGSKA (reference sequence). The CDR3 runs 13 residues. The CDR3 DNA sequence: TGCAGTGCTAGAGGTAGCGGGGCCCCGACCCAGTACTTC. Translating gives CSARGSGAPTQYF.

CDR3 sequence: CASRRTASSYEQYF. The CDR3, as DNA: TGTGCCAGCAGGCGGACAGCGAGCTCCTACGAGCAGTACTTC. J is TRBJ2-7 and V is TRBV6-2 or TRBV6-3; D may be TRBD1 (6 bases). The CDR3 has 14 amino acids. Per germline, CDR1 MNHEY and CDR2 SVGEGT. V was pared by 6 bases and J by 0 bases, with 12 bases between.

The chain links TRBV18 to TRBJ2-3, with 10 bases matching TRBD2. Germline values: CDR1 KGHSH, CDR2 LQKENI. This CDR3 is 17 amino acids long. The V segment lost 4 bases and the J segment 1 base; nucleotides outside the gene matches: 8. The CDR3 DNA follows: TGTGCCAGCTCACGAGGCGGACTAGCGGAGGGCACAGATACGCAGTATTTT. It translates to CASSRGGLAEGTDTQYF.

The chain recombines TRBV14 with TRBJ2-3; no clear D gene. CDR3 length: 16 amino acids. Per germline, CDR1 SGHDN and CDR2 FVKESK. Trimming took off 1 base at V and 2 bases at J, with 13 bases between the two ends. The DNA for the CDR3 is TGTGCCAGCAGCCAAGGGTCCAGCCCTATCACAGATACGCAGTATTTT. Its protein product is CASSQGSSPITDTQYF.

This clonotype was counted a few times. This sequence joins TRBV12-3 or TRBV12-4 and TRBJ1-1, with 7 bases lining up with TRBD1. The length of the CDR3 is 17 residues. The junction had 16 bases not matched to a gene; V was cut back by 6 bases and J by 3 bases. DNA of the CDR3: TGTGCCAGCAGCCAACATACCAACAGGGGACGAGACACTGAAGCTTTCTTT. This sequence encodes CASSQHTNRGRDTEAFF.

This clonotype was detected ten times or more. The chain's CDR3 is CASSQQGAGDTQYF. DNA of the CDR3: TGCGCCAGCAGCCAACAGGGGGCCGGAGATACGCAGTATTTT. The chain employs TRBV5-1 and TRBJ2-3; 9 bases line up with TRBD1. The trim removed 4 bases at V and 5 bases at J, leaving 5 bases unmatched. This CDR3 comprises 14 residues. Germline loops: CDR1 SGHRS, CDR2 YFSETQ. The whole variable domain, remainder taken from reference TRBV5-1 and TRBJ2-3, is KAGVTQTPRYLIKTRGQQVTLSCSPISGHRSVSWYQQTPGQGLQFLFEYFSETQRNKGNFPGRFSGRQFSNSRSEMNVSTLELGDSALYLCASSQQGAGDTQYFGPGTRLTVL.

This clonotype has a handful of counts. The chain carries TRBV12-3 or TRBV12-4 and TRBJ2-7; possible D gene TRBD1, 7 bases. The ends were cut back, 3 bases at V and 2 bases at J, with 20 bases in the middle. The CDR3 loop spans 17 amino acids. The CDR3 loop reads CASSLSGLDRPPYEQYF. CDR3 in DNA: TGTGCCAGCAGTTTGTCGGGACTGGACAGGCCCCCCTACGAGCAGTACTTC.

This clonotype was detected only a few times. The chain uses TRBV4-1 and TRBJ1-6; no definite D call. This CDR3 has 13 residues. Germline V lookup: CDR1 MGHRA, CDR2 YSYEKL. Deletions cut 2 bases from V and 9 bases from J, with 8 bases between. The CDR3 protein is CASSQSLPSPLHF. DNA for the CDR3: TGCGCCAGCAGCCAAAGCCTGCCTTCACCCCTCCACTTT.

This clonotype was found many times. The rearrangement joins TRBV5-1 to TRBJ1-1; possibly TRBD1 for D (5 bases). The V end was cut by 0 bases, the J end by 2 bases, with 17 bases between. This CDR3 spans 17 amino acids. Looked up from germline, CDR1 is SGHRS and CDR2 is YFSETQ. The CDR3 loop is CASSLGPRQRGNTEAFF. CDR3 DNA sequence: TGCGCCAGCAGCTTGGGCCCCCGGCAGAGGGGAAACACTGAAGCTTTCTTT.

Many counts were recorded for this clonotype. The rearrangement uses TRBV5-5 and TRBJ2-7; D gene unclear. V was pared by 0 bases and J by 2 bases, with 3 bases between. The CDR3 loop spans 12 amino acids. Germline lookup yields CDR1 SGHKS and CDR2 YYEKEE (reference sequence). The CDR3 DNA reads as TGTGCCAGCAGCTTGGCTCCCTACGAGCAGTACTTC. Protein sequence: CASSLAPYEQYF.

This clonotype was seen more than once but under ten times. V and J are TRBV20-1 and TRBJ1-6, with D uncertain. From germline, CDR1 is DFQATT and CDR2 SNEGSKA (reference sequence). This CDR3 spans 15 amino acids. V lost 0 bases to trimming and J lost 6 bases, with 12 bases between them. CDR3 loop: CSARDPVGVNSPLHF. The CDR3 region has the DNA TGCAGTGCTAGAGATCCGGTGGGAGTTAATTCACCCCTCCACTTT.

This clonotype came up a few times. This chain links TRBV4-1 with TRBJ1-2, with a tentative D call TRBD1 (6 bases). V was shortened by 4 bases and J by 4 bases, with 16 bases between the two germline ends. There are 15 residues in the CDR3. Per germline, CDR1 MGHRA and CDR2 YSYEKL. For the CDR3, the DNA is TGCGCCAGCAGCCGGGGGCAGGGATTAGTCTATGGCTACACCTTC. As protein: CASSRGQGLVYGYTF.

In this sample, this clonotype turned up a few times. The V and J genes are TRBV7-2 and TRBJ1-2; 7 bases are a match to TRBD1. With 5 bases clipped from V and 0 bases from J, the junction kept 6 bases outside the gene matches. This CDR3 region has 15 residues. Germline values: CDR1 SGHTA, CDR2 FQGNSA. The CDR3 DNA follows: TGTGCCAGCAGCCCGGGACAGAGGACTAACTATGGCTACACCTTC. This gives the protein CASSPGQRTNYGYTF.